The clone carrying this TCR beta chain showed up many times. The data are from a study of T cells in Graves' hyperthyroidism and ophthalmopathy. The investigators amplified TCR beta CDR3 regions from RNA transcripts. HTBI primers were employed in a first-round RT-PCR of the TCR CDR3. TCRdb reprocessed the multiplex PCR reads with MiXCR, giving one entry per CDR3 protein. Of 130,000 or so distinct CDR3 sequences detected, around 21% appear once; the ten largest clones hold more than 65%. Germline-derived CDR1 and CDR2 are SGHTA and FQGNSA. Trimming removed 1 base from V and 5 bases from J, with 11 bases in between. This CDR3 region has 14 residues.

Sequenced material: blood. The receptor comes from a woman aged 45-59 years with Graves' hyperthyroidism that later progressed to Graves' ophthalmopathy. The V and J genes are TRBV7-2 and TRBJ1-1; a weak D match, TRBD1 (5 bases). The CDR3 coding sequence is TGTGCCAGCAGCTTAGATCTGGGGGGGACTGAAGCTTTCTTT. It is translated as CASSLDLGGTEAFF. The full variable domain, its missing parts supplied by reference TRBV7-2 and TRBJ1-1, is GAGVSQSPSNKVTEKGKDVELRCDPISGHTALYWYRQSLGQGLEFLIYFQGNSAPDKSGLPSDRFSAERTGGSVSTLTIQRTQQEDSAVYLCASSLDLGGTEAFFGQGTRLTVV.